This TCR beta chain stems from a study of T cells in Graves' hyperthyroidism and ophthalmopathy. The wider study: The authors collected peripheral blood at initial diagnosis, before any treatment.

This clonotype was counted many times. The antigen remains undetermined. Diagnostic assessment was based on clinical symptoms, serum thyroxine and TRAb, thyroid ultrasound and orbital computed tomography. CDR3 length: 13 residues. Germline V gives CDR1 SGHAT, CDR2 FQNNGV. V lost 8 bases to trimming and J lost 2 bases, with 13 bases between them. Overall study findings and caveats: Model predictions of ophthalmopathy came a median about 6.3 months before onset. Stable hyperthyroidism and ophthalmopathy were separated using 13 V-J signatures.

The investigators amplified TCR beta CDR3 regions from RNA transcripts. The HTBI primer set served for first-round RT-PCR of the TCR CDR3. One entry per CDR3 protein results from TCRdb running MiXCR on the multiplex PCR reads. The data show a few hundred thousand distinct CDR3 sequences, roughly an eighth seen once. Material: blood. The TCR sequence derives from a young woman with Graves' hyperthyroidism. This chain joins TRBV11-2 and TRBJ2-7, with D possibly TRBD2 on 5 matching bases. CDR3 amino acids: CASSPGSPYEQYF. Written as DNA, the CDR3 is TGTGCCAGCTCGCCTGGGAGTCCCTACGAGCAGTACTTC.